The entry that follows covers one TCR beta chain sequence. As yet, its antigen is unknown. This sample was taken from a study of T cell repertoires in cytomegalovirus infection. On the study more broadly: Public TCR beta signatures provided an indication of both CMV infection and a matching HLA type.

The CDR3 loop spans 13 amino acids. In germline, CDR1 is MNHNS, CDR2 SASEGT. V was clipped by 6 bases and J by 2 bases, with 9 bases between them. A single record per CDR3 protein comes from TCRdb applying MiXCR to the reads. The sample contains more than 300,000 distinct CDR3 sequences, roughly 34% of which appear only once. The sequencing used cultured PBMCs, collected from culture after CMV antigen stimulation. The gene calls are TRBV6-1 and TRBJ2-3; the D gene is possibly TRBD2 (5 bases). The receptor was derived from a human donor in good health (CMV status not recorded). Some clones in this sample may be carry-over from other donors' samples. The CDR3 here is CASSDGVTDTQYF. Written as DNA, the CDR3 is TGTGCCAGCAGCGACGGGGTCACAGATACGCAGTATTTT.